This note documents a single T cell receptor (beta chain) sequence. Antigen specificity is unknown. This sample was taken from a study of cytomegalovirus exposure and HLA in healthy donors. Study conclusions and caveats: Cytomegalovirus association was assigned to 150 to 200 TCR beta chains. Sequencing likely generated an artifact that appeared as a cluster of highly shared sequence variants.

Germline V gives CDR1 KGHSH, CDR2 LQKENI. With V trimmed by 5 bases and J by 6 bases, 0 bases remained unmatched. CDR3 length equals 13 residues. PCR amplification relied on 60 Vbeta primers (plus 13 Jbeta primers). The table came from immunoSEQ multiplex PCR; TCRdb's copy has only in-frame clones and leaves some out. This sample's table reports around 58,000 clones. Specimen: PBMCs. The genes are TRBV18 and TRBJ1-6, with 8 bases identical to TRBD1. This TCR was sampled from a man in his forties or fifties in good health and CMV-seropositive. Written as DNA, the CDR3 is TGTGCCAGCTCAGGACAGGGTAATTCACCCCTCCACTTT. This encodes CASSGQGNSPLHF.